Shown below are 14 T cell receptor beta chains from a single sample sequenced in a study of T cell responses to AZD1222 COVID-19 vaccine. Assay: immunoSEQ multiplex PCR; the TCRdb copy retains only in-frame clones and omits some. The sample has 120,000 or so clones, 70% to 90% seen once. This specimen consisted of peripheral blood, obtained 28 days after the second AZD1222 dose. The source is an adult who received the AZD1222 COVID-19 vaccine.

The chain recombines TRBV27 with TRBJ2-3; D is uncertain. Germline values: CDR1 MNHEY, CDR2 SMNVEV (reference sequence). The CDR3 totals 14 residues. V gave up 4 bases and J gave up 2 bases, with 10 bases separating them. The CDR3 DNA reads TGTGCCAGCAGTTGGGCCAGACCCACAGATACGCAGTATTTT. As protein: CASSWARPTDTQYF.

J is TRBJ1-6 and V is TRBV7-8, with a weak D call TRBD1 (5 bases). In germline, CDR1 is SGHVS, CDR2 FQNEAQ. This CDR3 has 16 amino acids. Trimming removed 5 bases at V and 8 bases at J, with 19 bases between. CDR3 coding DNA: TGTGCCAGCAGCGCACAGCGGGACTGGAAGTATTCACCCCTCCACTTT. Residues: CASSAQRDWKYSPLHF. Supplemented by reference TRBV7-8 and TRBJ1-6, the full variable domain reads GAGVSQSPRYKVAKRGQDVALRCDPISGHVSLFWYQQALGQGPEFLTYFQNEAQLDKSGLPSDRFFAERPEGSVSTLKIQRTQQEDSAVYLCASSAQRDWKYSPLHFGNGTRLTVT.

V usage is TRBV28 and J usage is TRBJ2-4; possible D gene TRBD1, 5 bases. The germline V gene encodes CDR1 MDHEN and CDR2 SYDVKM. The V and J ends lost 5 bases and 11 bases respectively, with 13 bases between them. The CDR3 has 12 amino acids. The CDR3 sequence is CASSPDKVVQYF. The CDR3 DNA is TGTGCCAGCAGTCCGGACAAGGTAGTTCAGTACTTC.

The V gene is TRBV5-1, the J gene TRBJ2-7, with TRBD2 matching 12 bases. The CDR3 loop spans 17 amino acids. Per the germline V gene, CDR1 is SGHRS and CDR2 is YFSETQ. Trimming removed 4 bases from V and 3 bases from J; junction bases left unmatched: 11. The DNA of the CDR3 is TGCGCCAGCAGCCGGACTAGCGGGAAACTCCTTAACTACGAGCAGTACTTC. This codes for CASSRTSGKLLNYEQYF. The entire variable domain, with the rest obtained from reference TRBV5-1 and TRBJ2-7, is as follows: KAGVTQTPRYLIKTRGQQVTLSCSPISGHRSVSWYQQTPGQGLQFLFEYFSETQRNKGNFPGRFSGRQFSNSRSEMNVSTLELGDSALYLCASSRTSGKLLNYEQYFGPGTRLTVT.

This clone appeared once. The chain carries TRBV5-6 and TRBJ1-4; D is unresolved. The CDR3 spans 15 residues. CDR1 is SGHDT, CDR2 YYEEEE, per germline. V gave up 0 bases and J gave up 10 bases, with 16 bases separating them. The CDR3 sequence: CASSLAAGRSGKLFF. The CDR3 region has the DNA TGTGCCAGCAGCTTGGCTGCCGGCCGGTCTGGAAAACTGTTTTTT.

CDR3 DNA sequence: TGTGCCAGCAGCCAAGACCAAGGGACAGCTTTCTTT. Residues: CASSQDQGTAFF. The chain joins TRBV3-1 (or the pseudogene TRBV3-2) to TRBJ1-1, with D possibly matching TRBD1 (5 bases). The length of the CDR3 is 12 residues. V lost 0 bases and J 10 bases, leaving 9 bases between the germline ends. Germline CDR1 and CDR2: LGHDT and YNNKEL (reference sequence).

This clone has more than one count but fewer than ten. V gene TRBV5-1 combines with J gene TRBJ1-1; no clear D. The CDR3 consists of 14 residues. Trimming stripped 5 bases from V and 0 bases from J, with 11 bases between. CDR1 and CDR2 (germline): SGHRS, YFSETQ. The CDR3 is CASRGWEMNTEAFF. The CDR3 DNA is TGCGCCAGCAGGGGGTGGGAAATGAACACTGAAGCTTTCTTT.

The chain links TRBV11-2 to TRBJ2-5; D might be TRBD1 (5 bases). CDR1 is SGHAT and CDR2 is FQNNGV in the germline V gene. The CDR3 runs 14 residues. The germline V and J ends were trimmed by 0 bases and 7 bases, with 12 bases remaining between them. Written as DNA, the CDR3 is TGTGCCAGCAGCTTAGAGCATCAGGGCGCGACCCAGTACTTC. Encoded protein: CASSLEHQGATQYF.

V is TRBV10-3 and J is TRBJ2-7, with D unresolved. CDR3 size: 13 residues. Trimming removed 7 bases at V and 5 bases at J, with 15 bases between. The germline CDR1 and CDR2 sequences are ENHRY and SYGVKD. The CDR3 here is CAITSPVGNEQYF. The DNA for the CDR3 is TGTGCCATCACCAGCCCCGTGGGGAACGAGCAGTACTTC.

V and J are TRBV7-2 and TRBJ1-2, with D uncertain. The CDR3 runs to 14 residues. The V and J ends lost 3 bases and 8 bases respectively, with 16 bases between them. Germline V gene sequence: CDR1 SGHTA, CDR2 FQGNSA. In DNA form, the CDR3 reads TGTGCCAGCAGCTTCCCGGGAGAGGTGTGGGGCTACACCTTC. Residues: CASSFPGEVWGYTF.

Sample share makes this clone medium-sized (0.01 to 0.1%). The V gene is TRBV11-2, the J gene TRBJ2-7; 8 positions match TRBD1. In germline, CDR1 is SGHAT, CDR2 FQNNGV. V was pared by 2 bases and J by 0 bases, with 15 bases of the junction left unmatched. The CDR3 runs to 19 residues. CDR3 DNA: TGTGCCAGCAGCTTACCCCGGCTCCCGACAGGGGTGAGCTCCTACGAGCAGTACTTC. Translated: CASSLPRLPTGVSSYEQYF.

The chain combines TRBV7-9 with TRBJ1-4; D gene unclear. CDR1 is SEHNR, CDR2 FQNEAQ, per germline (reference sequence). The CDR3 totals 15 residues. V was cut by 5 bases and J by 3 bases, with 13 bases left in between. In DNA form, the CDR3 reads TGTGCCAGCAGCGGTAATAAAGCGGCTAATGAAAAACTGTTTTTT. Protein product: CASSGNKAANEKLFF.

This rearrangement joins TRBV30 to TRBJ1-5, with D uncertain. CDR3 length: 17 residues. Deletions cut 2 bases from V and 3 bases from J, with 20 bases between. In germline, CDR1 is GTSNPN, CDR2 SVGIG (reference sequence). CDR3 region: CAWSQRGYRQNNQPQHF. DNA of the CDR3: TGTGCCTGGAGTCAAAGAGGGTACCGTCAGAACAATCAGCCCCAGCATTTT.

This rearrangement joins TRBV19 to TRBJ2-2, with a tentative D call TRBD1 (6 bases). Looked up from germline, CDR1 is LNHDA and CDR2 is SQIVND (reference sequence). The ends were cut back, 7 bases at V and 0 bases at J, with 12 bases in the middle. The CDR3 runs to 15 residues. The CDR3, as DNA: TGTGCCAGTATTGTTGACAGGTCGAACACCGGGGAGCTGTTTTTT. Its translation: CASIVDRSNTGELFF.